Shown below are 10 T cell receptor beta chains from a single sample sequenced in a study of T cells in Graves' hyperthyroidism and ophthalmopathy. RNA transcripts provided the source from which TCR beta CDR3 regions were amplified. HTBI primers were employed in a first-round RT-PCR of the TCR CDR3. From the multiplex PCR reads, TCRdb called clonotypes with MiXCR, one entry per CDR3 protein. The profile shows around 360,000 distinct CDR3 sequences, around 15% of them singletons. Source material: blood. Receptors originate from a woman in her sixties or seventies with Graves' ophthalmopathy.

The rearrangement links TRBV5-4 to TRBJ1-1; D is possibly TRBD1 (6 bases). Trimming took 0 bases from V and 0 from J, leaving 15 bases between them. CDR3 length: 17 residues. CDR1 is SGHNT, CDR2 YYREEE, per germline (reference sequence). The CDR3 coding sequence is TGTGCCAGCAGCTTGGAGGGGGGCCGGGGGTTGAACACTGAAGCTTTCTTT. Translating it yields CASSLEGGRGLNTEAFF.

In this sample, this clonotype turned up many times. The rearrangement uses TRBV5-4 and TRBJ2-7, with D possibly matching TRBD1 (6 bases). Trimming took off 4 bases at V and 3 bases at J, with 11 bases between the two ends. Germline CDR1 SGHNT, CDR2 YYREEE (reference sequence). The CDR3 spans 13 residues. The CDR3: CASSKNRVYEQYF. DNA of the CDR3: TGTGCCAGCAGCAAAAACAGGGTCTACGAGCAGTACTTC. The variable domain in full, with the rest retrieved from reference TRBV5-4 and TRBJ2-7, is ETGVTQSPTHLIKTRGQQVTLRCSSQSGHNTVSWYQQALGQGPQFIFQYYREEENGRGNFPPRFSGLQFPNYSSELNVNALELDDSALYLCASSKNRVYEQYFGPGTRLTVT.

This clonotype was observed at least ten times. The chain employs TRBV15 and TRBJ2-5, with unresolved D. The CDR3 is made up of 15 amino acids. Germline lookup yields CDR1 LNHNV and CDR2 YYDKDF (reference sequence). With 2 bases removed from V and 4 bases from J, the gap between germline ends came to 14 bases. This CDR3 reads CATSRTTHPRETQYF. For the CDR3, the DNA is TGTGCCACCAGCAGAACGACCCATCCGAGAGAGACCCAGTACTTC.

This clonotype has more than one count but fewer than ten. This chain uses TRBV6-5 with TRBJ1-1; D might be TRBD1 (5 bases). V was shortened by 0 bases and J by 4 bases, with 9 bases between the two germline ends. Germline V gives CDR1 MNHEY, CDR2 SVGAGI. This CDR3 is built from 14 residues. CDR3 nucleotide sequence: TGTGCCAGCAGTTACTCAGGGGTCGGCACTGAAGCTTTCTTT. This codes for CASSYSGVGTEAFF.

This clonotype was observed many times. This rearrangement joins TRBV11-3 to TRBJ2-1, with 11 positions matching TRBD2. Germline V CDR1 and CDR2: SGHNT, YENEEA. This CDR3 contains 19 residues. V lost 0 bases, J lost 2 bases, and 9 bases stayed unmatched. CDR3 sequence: CASSLEGTSGSVTYNEQFF. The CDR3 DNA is TGTGCCAGCAGCTTAGAAGGTACTAGCGGGAGCGTCACCTACAATGAGCAGTTCTTC.

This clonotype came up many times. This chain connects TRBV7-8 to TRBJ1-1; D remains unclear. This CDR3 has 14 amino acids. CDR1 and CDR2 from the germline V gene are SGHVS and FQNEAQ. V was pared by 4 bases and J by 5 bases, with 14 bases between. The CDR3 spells CASSSSGTRTEAFF. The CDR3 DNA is TGTGCCAGCAGCTCCAGCGGCACTAGGACTGAAGCTTTCTTT.

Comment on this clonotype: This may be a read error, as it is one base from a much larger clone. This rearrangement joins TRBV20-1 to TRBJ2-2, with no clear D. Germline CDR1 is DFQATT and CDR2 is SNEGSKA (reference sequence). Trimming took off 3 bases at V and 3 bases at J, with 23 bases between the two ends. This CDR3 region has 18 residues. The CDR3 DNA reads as TGCAGTGCTAGTGGGCCTGGCGGCAAAGCCGAATACACCGGGGAGCTGTTTTTT. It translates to CSASGPGGKAEYTGELFF.

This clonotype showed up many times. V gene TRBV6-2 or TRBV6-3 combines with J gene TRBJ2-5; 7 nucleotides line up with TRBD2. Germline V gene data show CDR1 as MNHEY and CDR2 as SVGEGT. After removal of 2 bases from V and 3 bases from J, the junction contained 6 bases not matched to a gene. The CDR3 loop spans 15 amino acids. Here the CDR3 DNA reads TGTGCCAGCAGTTACCGAGGGACTATCGAAGAGACCCAGTACTTC. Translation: CASSYRGTIEETQYF.

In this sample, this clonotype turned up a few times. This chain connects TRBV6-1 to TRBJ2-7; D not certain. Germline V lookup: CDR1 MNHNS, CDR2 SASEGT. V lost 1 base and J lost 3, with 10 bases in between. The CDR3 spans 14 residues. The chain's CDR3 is CASSEEGRLYEQYF. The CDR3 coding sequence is TGTGCCAGCAGTGAAGAAGGCAGACTCTACGAGCAGTACTTC.

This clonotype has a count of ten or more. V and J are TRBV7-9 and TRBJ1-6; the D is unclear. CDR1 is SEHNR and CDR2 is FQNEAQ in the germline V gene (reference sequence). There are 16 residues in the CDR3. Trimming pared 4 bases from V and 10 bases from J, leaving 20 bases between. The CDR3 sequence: CASSSPGRSGVSPLHF. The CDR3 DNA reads TGTGCCAGCAGCTCCCCCGGGAGATCGGGTGTGTCACCCCTCCACTTT.